These 17 T cell receptor beta chains share one sample of origin, sequenced in a study of control samples from healthy donors and cancer patients. Clones were read by immunoSEQ multiplex PCR, and TCRdb kept only the in-frame ones, dropping some. The sample carries some 130,000 clones, 92% recorded once. Sequencing used blood. The receptors were gathered from a man between 18 and 29 years old in good health.

DNA for the CDR3: TGTGCCAGCAGCAATTCGGGACAGGCCTACGAGCAGTACTTC. It specifies CASSNSGQAYEQYF. The V gene is TRBV21-1, the J gene TRBJ2-7; the table assigns TRBD1, which was not confirmed against the DNA. TRBV21-1 constitutes a pseudogene. The CDR3 is 14 residues long.

The chain employs TRBV5-4 and TRBJ1-2; 7 bases map to TRBD1. Germline V CDR1 and CDR2: SGHNT, YYREEE (reference sequence). The CDR3 is made up of 14 amino acids. J lost 4 bases, V lost 6 bases, and 9 bases had no gene match. CDR3: CASTIGTEGYGYTF. The CDR3 DNA reads as TGTGCCAGCACCATAGGGACAGAGGGCTATGGCTACACCTTC.

V is TRBV5-1 and J is TRBJ2-2; D possibly matches TRBD1 or TRBD2 (5 bases each). Trimming shortened V by 3 bases and J by 2 bases, and 11 bases separated the two germline ends. This CDR3 is 15 amino acids long. Per germline, CDR1 SGHRS and CDR2 YFSETQ. CDR3 amino acids: CASSSGTANTGELFF. The CDR3 DNA follows: TGCGCCAGCAGCTCCGGGACGGCAAACACCGGGGAGCTGTTTTTT.

The chain employs TRBV4-2 and TRBJ1-4, with TRBD1 matching over 8 bases. From germline, CDR1 is LGHNA and CDR2 YNFKEQ. This CDR3 region has 16 residues. Losses at the gene ends were 8 bases for V and 7 bases for J; bases not matched to a gene: 15. CDR3 amino acids: CASGRTGYLLREKLFF. In DNA, the CDR3 is TGTGCCAGCGGAAGGACAGGGTATTTGCTTCGTGAAAAACTGTTTTTT.

V usage is TRBV7-9 and J usage is TRBJ2-7, with 8 positions matching TRBD1. Germline V gene sequence: CDR1 SEHNR, CDR2 FQNEAQ (reference sequence). The V gene end was trimmed by 4 bases and the J gene end by 5 bases; junction bases not matched to a gene: 13. CDR3 length: 16 amino acids. The chain's CDR3 is CASSSITGQGHNEQYF. CDR3 DNA: TGTGCCAGCAGCTCCATTACCGGACAGGGTCACAACGAGCAGTACTTC. Filled out from reference TRBV7-9 and TRBJ2-7, the complete variable domain reads DTGVSQNPRHKITKRGQNVTFRCDPISEHNRLYWYRQTLGQGPEFLTYFQNEAQLEKSRLLSDRFSAERPKGSFSTLEIQRTEQGDSAMYLCASSSITGQGHNEQYFGPGTRLTVT.

This chain uses TRBV4-1 with TRBJ2-7, with 7 nucleotides matching TRBD1. This CDR3 has 16 residues. The germline CDR1 and CDR2 sequences are MGHRA and YSYEKL. V shed 2 bases, J shed 3 bases, and the junction held 10 bases outside the gene matches. In DNA, the CDR3 is TGCGCCAGCAGCCAACAATACAGGGGCCTTTACTACGAGCAGTACTTC. Protein sequence: CASSQQYRGLYYEQYF.

V and J are TRBV5-4 and TRBJ2-2; maybe TRBD1 (6 bases). The CDR3 consists of 15 residues. The V and J ends lost 1 base and 3 bases respectively, with 10 bases between them. CDR1 and CDR2 (germline): SGHNT, YYREEE (reference sequence). CDR3 nucleotides: TGTGCCAGCAGCTTGCAGGGACAATACACCGGGGAGCTGTTTTTT. It yields the protein CASSLQGQYTGELFF. Complete variable domain (other parts from reference TRBV5-4 and TRBJ2-2): ETGVTQSPTHLIKTRGQQVTLRCSSQSGHNTVSWYQQALGQGPQFIFQYYREEENGRGNFPPRFSGLQFPNYSSELNVNALELDDSALYLCASSLQGQYTGELFFGEGSRLTVL.

V is TRBV5-4 and J is TRBJ2-7; D might be TRBD1 or TRBD2, each matching 5 bases. CDR1 is SGHNT, CDR2 YYREEE, per germline (reference sequence). Trimming pared 3 bases from V and 3 bases from J, leaving 10 bases between. The CDR3 is 13 amino acids. CDR3 protein: CASSSGRNYEQYF. The CDR3 DNA sequence: TGTGCCAGCAGCTCGGGACGGAACTACGAGCAGTACTTC.

This clone was observed once. The chain has TRBV12-5 and TRBJ1-1; D is unclear. V dropped 4 bases and J dropped 6 bases, with 21 bases sitting between them. Per the germline V gene, CDR1 is LGHNT and CDR2 is FRNRAP. The CDR3 covers 16 residues. The CDR3 DNA reads TGTGCTAGTGGTTCCCGAGCCTCGGCGCGGGGTCCTGAAGCTTTCTTT. Translation: CASGSRASARGPEAFF.

The V gene is TRBV7-9, the J gene TRBJ2-5; no clear D. The V gene lost 8 bases and the J gene lost 5 bases, with 18 bases spanning the gap. This CDR3 region has 14 residues. Germline V gene sequence: CDR1 SEHNR, CDR2 FQNEAQ (reference sequence). This CDR3 is CASAPKEPAETQYF. The CDR3 bases are TGTGCCAGCGCTCCCAAAGAGCCGGCGGAGACCCAGTACTTC.

V and J are TRBV19 and TRBJ1-5, with a tentative D call TRBD1 (6 bases). CDR3 size: 15 residues. Germline CDR1 LNHDA, CDR2 SQIVND (reference sequence). V was clipped by 3 bases and J by 5 bases, with 14 bases between them. In DNA, the CDR3 is TGTGCCAGTAGTATGGTGGGGGCCGCGCATCAGCCCCAGCATTTT. The encoded protein is CASSMVGAAHQPQHF. The full variable domain, completed using reference TRBV19 and TRBJ1-5, is DGGITQSPKYLFRKEGQNVTLSCEQNLNHDAMYWYRQDPGQGLRLIYYSQIVNDFQKGDIAEGYSVSREKKESFPLTVTSAQKNPTAFYLCASSMVGAAHQPQHFGDGTRLSIL.

This clone was observed a single time. V and J are TRBV9 and TRBJ2-7; D is perhaps TRBD1 or TRBD2 (5 bases each). There are 16 residues in the CDR3. V was clipped by 4 bases and J by 3 bases, with 20 bases between them. CDR1 SGDLS and CDR2 YYNGEE come from the germline V gene. CDR3 DNA sequence: TGTGCCAGCAGCCCCACCCGGGACCCGTCTCTCTACGAGCAGTACTTC. Translating gives CASSPTRDPSLYEQYF.

The chain uses TRBV15 and TRBJ1-1; the D is unclear. The length of the CDR3 is 13 residues. The V gene lost 2 bases and the J gene lost 1 base, with 5 bases spanning the gap. In germline, CDR1 is LNHNV, CDR2 YYDKDF (reference sequence). The CDR3, as DNA: TGTGCCACCAGCAGACCGAGGAACACTGAAGCTTTCTTT. It specifies CATSRPRNTEAFF.

The chain employs TRBV15 and TRBJ1-1; D gene unclear. This CDR3 contains 13 residues. Germline values: CDR1 LNHNV, CDR2 YYDKDF (reference sequence). V was clipped by 1 base and J by 4 bases, with 7 bases between them. This CDR3 is CATSRAESTEAFF. CDR3 bases: TGTGCCACCAGCAGAGCAGAAAGCACTGAAGCTTTCTTT. The variable domain in full, with the rest retrieved from reference TRBV15 and TRBJ1-1, is DAMVIQNPRYQVTQFGKPVTLSCSQTLNHNVMYWYQQKSSQAPKLLFHYYDKDFNNEADTPDNFQSRRPNTSFCFLDIRSPGLGDTAMYLCATSRAESTEAFFGQGTRLTVV.

The chain recombines TRBV6-5 with TRBJ1-6; D call uncertain. Trimming took off 0 bases at V and 6 bases at J, with 12 bases between the two ends. CDR1 and CDR2 from the germline V gene are MNHEY and SVGAGI. This CDR3 is 16 amino acids long. The CDR3 region is CASSYSTPAFNSPLHF. DNA of the CDR3: TGTGCCAGCAGTTACTCGACCCCAGCCTTTAATTCACCCCTCCACTTT.

The chain links TRBV14 to TRBJ1-1; D is unresolved. CDR3 length: 18 residues. Germline V gene sequence: CDR1 SGHDN, CDR2 FVKESK. V lost 4 bases and J lost 5, with 26 bases in between. CDR3 nucleotides: TGTGCCAGCAGCCCTCTTAACTATCGCCGGGCGTCGGGAACTGAAGCTTTCTTT. Its translation: CASSPLNYRRASGTEAFF. The variable domain in full, with the rest retrieved from reference TRBV14 and TRBJ1-1, is EAGVTQFPSHSVIEKGQTVTLRCDPISGHDNLYWYRRVMGKEIKFLLHFVKESKQDESGMPNNRFLAERTGGTYSTLKVQPAELEDSGVYFCASSPLNYRRASGTEAFFGQGTRLTVV.

The chain couples TRBV19 to TRBJ2-7; 8 positions agree with TRBD2. Per the germline V gene, CDR1 is LNHDA and CDR2 is SQIVND (reference sequence). This CDR3 has 17 residues. V dropped 6 bases and J dropped 2; count of bases not matched to a gene: 15. CDR3 sequence reads: CASSSLRRAGDTYEQYF. DNA of the CDR3: TGTGCCAGTAGCTCCCTAAGGAGAGCGGGGGACACCTACGAGCAGTACTTC.